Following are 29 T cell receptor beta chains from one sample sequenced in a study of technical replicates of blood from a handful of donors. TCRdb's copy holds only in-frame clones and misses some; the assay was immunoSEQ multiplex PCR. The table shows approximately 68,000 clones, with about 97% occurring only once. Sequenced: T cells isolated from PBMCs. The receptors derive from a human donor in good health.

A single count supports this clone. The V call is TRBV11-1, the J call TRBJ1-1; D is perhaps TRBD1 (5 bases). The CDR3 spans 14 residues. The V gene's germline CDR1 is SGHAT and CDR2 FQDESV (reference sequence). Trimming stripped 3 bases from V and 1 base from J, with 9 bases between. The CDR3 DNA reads TGTGCCAGCAGCTTGGGGGGGTCGAACACTGAAGCTTTCTTT. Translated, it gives CASSLGGSNTEAFF.

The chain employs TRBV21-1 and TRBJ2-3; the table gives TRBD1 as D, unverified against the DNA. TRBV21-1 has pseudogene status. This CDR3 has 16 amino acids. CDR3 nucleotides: TGTGCCAGCAGCCGTATGGGCGAACATAGCACAGATACGCAGTATTTT. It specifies CASSRMGEHSTDTQYF.

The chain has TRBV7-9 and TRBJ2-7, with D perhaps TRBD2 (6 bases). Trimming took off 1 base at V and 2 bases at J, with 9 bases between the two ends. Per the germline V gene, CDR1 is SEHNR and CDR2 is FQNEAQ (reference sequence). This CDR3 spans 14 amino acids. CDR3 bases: TGTGCCAGCAGCTTAGAAACTAGCACCTACGAGCAGTACTTC. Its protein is CASSLETSTYEQYF.

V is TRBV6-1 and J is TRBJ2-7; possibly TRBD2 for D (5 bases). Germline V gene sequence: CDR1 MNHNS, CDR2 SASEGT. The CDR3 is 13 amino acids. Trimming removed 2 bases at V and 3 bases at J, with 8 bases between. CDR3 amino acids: CASSEPRVYEQYF. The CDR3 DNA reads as TGTGCCAGCAGTGAACCGAGGGTCTACGAGCAGTACTTC.

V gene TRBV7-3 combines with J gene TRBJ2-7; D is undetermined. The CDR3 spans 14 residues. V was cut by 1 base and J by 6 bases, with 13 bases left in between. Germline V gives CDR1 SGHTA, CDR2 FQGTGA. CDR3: CASSLSTSVAEQYF. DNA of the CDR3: TGTGCCAGCAGCTTAAGTACCAGCGTTGCCGAGCAGTACTTC.

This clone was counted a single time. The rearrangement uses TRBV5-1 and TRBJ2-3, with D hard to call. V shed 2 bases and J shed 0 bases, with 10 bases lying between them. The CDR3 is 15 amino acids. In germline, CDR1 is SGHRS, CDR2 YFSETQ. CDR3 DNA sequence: TGCGCCAGCAGCTTACCGCTAGGAAGCACAGATACGCAGTATTTT. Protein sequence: CASSLPLGSTDTQYF.

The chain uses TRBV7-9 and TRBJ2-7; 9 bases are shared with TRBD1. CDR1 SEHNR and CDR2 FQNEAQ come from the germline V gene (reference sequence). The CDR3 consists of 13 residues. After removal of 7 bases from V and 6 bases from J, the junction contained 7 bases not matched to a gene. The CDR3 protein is CASIGDRVSEQYF. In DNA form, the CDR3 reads TGTGCCAGCATCGGGGACAGGGTAAGCGAGCAGTACTTC.

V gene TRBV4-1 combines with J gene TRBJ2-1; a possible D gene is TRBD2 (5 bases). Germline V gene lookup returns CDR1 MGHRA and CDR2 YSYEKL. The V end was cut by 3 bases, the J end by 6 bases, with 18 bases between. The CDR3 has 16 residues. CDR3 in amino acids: CASSQGSQGRGNEQFF. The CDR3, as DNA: TGCGCCAGCAGCCAGGGCTCCCAAGGGAGAGGCAATGAGCAGTTCTTC.

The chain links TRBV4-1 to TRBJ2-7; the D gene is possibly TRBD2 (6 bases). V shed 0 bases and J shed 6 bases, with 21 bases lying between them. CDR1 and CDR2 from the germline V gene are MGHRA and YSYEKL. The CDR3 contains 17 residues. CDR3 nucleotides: TGCGCCAGCAGCCAAGAACTAGCTTCCATTCTACGAGGCGAGCAGTACTTC. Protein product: CASSQELASILRGEQYF.

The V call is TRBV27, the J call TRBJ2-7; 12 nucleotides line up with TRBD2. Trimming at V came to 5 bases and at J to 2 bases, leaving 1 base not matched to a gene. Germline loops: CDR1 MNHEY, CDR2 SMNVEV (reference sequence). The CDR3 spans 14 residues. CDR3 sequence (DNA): TGTGCCAGCAGTCTAGCGGGAGGGACCTACGAGCAGTACTTC. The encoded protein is CASSLAGGTYEQYF.

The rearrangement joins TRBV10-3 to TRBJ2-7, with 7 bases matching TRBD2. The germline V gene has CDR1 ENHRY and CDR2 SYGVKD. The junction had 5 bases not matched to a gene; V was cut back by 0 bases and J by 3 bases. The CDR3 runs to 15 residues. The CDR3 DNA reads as TGTGCCATCAGTGAGTCGGCGGGAGCAAACTACGAGCAGTACTTC. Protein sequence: CAISESAGANYEQYF.

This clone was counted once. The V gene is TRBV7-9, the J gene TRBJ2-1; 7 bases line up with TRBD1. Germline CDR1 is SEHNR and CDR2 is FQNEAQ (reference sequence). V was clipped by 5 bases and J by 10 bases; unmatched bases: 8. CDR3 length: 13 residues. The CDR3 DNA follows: TGTGCCAGCAGCAGACAGGGTTGGGACGAGCAGTTCTTC. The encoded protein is CASSRQGWDEQFF.

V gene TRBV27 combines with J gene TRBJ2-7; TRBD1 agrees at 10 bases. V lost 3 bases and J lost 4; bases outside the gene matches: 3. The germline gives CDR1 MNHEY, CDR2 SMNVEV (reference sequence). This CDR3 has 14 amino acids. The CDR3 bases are TGTGCCAGCAGTTTGGGACAGGGGCGGTACGAGCAGTACTTC. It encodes CASSLGQGRYEQYF.

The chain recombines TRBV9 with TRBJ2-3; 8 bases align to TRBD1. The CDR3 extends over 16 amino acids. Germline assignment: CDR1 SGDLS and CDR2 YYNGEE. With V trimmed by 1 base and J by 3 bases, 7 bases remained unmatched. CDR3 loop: CASSVIPGGITDTQYF. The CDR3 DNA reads TGTGCCAGCAGCGTAATCCCAGGGGGCATTACAGATACGCAGTATTTT.

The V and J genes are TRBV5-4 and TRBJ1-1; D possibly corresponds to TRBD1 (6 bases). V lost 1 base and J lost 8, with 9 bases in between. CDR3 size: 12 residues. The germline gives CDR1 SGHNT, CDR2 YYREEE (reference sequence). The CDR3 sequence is CASSLRGSEAFF. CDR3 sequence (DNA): TGTGCCAGCAGCTTGAGGGGGTCGGAAGCTTTCTTT.

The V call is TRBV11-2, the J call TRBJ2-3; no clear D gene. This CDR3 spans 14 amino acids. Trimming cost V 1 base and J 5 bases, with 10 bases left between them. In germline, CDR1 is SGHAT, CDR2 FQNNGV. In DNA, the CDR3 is TGTGCCAGCAGCTTAGTAGCCTCCCGAGATACGCAGTATTTT. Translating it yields CASSLVASRDTQYF.

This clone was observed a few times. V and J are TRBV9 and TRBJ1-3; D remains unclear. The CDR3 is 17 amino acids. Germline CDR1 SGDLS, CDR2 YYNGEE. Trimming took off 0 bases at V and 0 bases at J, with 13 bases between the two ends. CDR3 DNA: TGTGCCAGCAGCGTAGTGGCAACAGCCGCCTCTGGAAACACCATATATTTT. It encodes CASSVVATAASGNTIYF.

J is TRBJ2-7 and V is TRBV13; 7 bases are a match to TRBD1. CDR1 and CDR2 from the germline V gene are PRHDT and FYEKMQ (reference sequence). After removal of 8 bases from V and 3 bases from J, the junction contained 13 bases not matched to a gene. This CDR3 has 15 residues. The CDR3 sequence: CASLLLSGQSYEQYF. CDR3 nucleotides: TGTGCCAGCCTCCTACTTTCGGGACAGAGCTACGAGCAGTACTTC.

The CDR3 sequence is CASSQDGTSGSSNTQYF. In DNA form, the CDR3 reads TGTGCCAGCAGCCAAGATGGGACTAGCGGGAGTTCGAATACGCAGTATTTT. This chain uses TRBV4-2 with TRBJ2-3; 14 bases are a match to TRBD2. CDR1 is LGHNA, CDR2 YNFKEQ, per germline. V lost 0 bases, J lost 7 bases, and 6 bases stayed unmatched. This CDR3 is built from 17 residues.

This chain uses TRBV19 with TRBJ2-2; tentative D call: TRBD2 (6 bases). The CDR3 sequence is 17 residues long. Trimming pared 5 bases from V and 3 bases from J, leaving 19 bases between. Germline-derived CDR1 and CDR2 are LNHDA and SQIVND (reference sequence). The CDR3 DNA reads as TGTGCCAGTAGTTTTTGGCGTGGAGGGATACACACCGGGGAGCTGTTTTTT. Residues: CASSFWRGGIHTGELFF.

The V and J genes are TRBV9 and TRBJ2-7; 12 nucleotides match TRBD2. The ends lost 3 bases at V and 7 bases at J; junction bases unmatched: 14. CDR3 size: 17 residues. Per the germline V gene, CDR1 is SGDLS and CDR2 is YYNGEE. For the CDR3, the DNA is TGTGCCAGCAGCGCGAACCCGACTAGCGGGAGTCTTGGGGAGCAGTACTTC. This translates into CASSANPTSGSLGEQYF.

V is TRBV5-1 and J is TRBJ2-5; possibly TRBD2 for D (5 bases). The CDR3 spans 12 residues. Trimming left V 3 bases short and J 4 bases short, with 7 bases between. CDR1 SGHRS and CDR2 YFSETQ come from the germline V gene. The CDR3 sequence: CASSSGVETQYF. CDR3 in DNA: TGCGCCAGCAGCTCCGGGGTAGAGACCCAGTACTTC.

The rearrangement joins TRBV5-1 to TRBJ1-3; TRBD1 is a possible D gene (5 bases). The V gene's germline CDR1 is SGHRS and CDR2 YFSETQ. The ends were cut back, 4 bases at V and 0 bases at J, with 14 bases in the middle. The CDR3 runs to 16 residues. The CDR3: CASSTTQVSSGNTIYF. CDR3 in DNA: TGCGCCAGCAGCACAACACAGGTTAGCTCTGGAAACACCATATATTTT.

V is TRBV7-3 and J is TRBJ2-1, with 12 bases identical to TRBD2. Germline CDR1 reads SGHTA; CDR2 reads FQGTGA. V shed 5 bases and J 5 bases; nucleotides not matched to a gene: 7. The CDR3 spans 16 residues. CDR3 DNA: TGTGCCAGCAGCCCGACACTAGCGGGAGGCCACAATGAGCAGTTCTTC. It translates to CASSPTLAGGHNEQFF.

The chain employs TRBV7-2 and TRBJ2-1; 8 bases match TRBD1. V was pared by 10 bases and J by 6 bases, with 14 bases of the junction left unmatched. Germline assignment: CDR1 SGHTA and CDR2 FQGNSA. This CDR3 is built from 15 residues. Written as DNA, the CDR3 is TGTGCCACCAAACGCCCCGGGACAGGCTTCAATGAGCAGTTCTTC. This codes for CATKRPGTGFNEQFF.

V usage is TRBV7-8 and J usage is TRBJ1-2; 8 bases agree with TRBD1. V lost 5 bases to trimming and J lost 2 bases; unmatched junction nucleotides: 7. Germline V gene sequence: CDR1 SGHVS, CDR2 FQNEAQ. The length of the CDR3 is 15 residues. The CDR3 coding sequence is TGTGCCAGCAGCCGAGGGACAGGAGTCAACTATGGCTACACCTTC. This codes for CASSRGTGVNYGYTF. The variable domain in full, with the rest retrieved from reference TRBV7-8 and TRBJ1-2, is GAGVSQSPRYKVAKRGQDVALRCDPISGHVSLFWYQQALGQGPEFLTYFQNEAQLDKSGLPSDRFFAERPEGSVSTLKIQRTQQEDSAVYLCASSRGTGVNYGYTFGSGTRLTVV.

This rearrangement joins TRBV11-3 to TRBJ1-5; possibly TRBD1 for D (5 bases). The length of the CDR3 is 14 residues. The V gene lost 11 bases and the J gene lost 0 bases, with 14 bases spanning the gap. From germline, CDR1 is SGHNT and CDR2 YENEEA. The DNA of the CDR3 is TGTGCCTCCCTTCAGGGAAATAGCAATCAGCCCCAGCATTTT. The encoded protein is CASLQGNSNQPQHF.

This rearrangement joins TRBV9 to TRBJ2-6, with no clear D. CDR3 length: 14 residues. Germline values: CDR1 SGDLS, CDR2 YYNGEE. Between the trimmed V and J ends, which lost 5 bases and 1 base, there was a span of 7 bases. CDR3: CASSTPSGANVLTF. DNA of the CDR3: TGTGCCAGCAGTACACCTTCTGGGGCCAACGTCCTGACTTTC.

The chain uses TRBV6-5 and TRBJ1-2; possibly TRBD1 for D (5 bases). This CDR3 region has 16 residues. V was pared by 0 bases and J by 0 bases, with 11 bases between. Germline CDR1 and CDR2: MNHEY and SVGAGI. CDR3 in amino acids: CASSYSEQDPNYGYTF. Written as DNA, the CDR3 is TGTGCCAGCAGTTACTCGGAACAGGACCCTAACTATGGCTACACCTTC.